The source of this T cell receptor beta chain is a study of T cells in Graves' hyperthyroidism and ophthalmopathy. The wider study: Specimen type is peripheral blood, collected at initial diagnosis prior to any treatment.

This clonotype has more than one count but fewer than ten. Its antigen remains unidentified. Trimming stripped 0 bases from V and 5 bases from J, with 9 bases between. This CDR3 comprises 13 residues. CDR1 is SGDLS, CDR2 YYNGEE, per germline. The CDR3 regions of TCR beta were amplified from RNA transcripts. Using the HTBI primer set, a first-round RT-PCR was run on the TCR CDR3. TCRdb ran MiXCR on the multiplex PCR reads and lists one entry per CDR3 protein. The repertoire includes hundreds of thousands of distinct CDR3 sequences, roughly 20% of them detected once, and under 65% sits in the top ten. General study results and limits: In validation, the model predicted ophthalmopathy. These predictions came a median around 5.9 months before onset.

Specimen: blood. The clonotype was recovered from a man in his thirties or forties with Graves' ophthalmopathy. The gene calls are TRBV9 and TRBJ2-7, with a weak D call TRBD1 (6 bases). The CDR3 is CASSVEGVNEQYF. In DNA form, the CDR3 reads TGTGCCAGCAGCGTAGAGGGGGTCAACGAGCAGTACTTC. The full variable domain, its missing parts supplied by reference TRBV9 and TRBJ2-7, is DSGVTQTPKHLITATGQRVTLRCSPRSGDLSVYWYQQSLDQGLQFLIQYYNGEERAKGNILERFSAQQFPDLHSELNLSSLELGDSALYFCASSVEGVNEQYFGPGTRLTVT.